This is a list of T cell receptor beta chains from one sample in a study of cytomegalovirus exposure and HLA in healthy donors. Sequencing was performed with immunoSEQ multiplex PCR; in TCRdb, only in-frame clones are kept and a portion is missing. The sample includes 150,000 to 200,000 clones, approximately 70% of them seen just once. The sequenced sample was PBMCs. The origin of the receptors is a woman under 40 in good health and CMV-seronegative. The CDR3 runs from the conserved cysteine through the conserved F or W. The D gene is left open where the match is weak. Clone size, where shown, is once, few, many, or a class for clones that have expanded.

clone_size	j_call	v_call	d_call	cdr3_aa	cdr3_nt
.	TRBJ1-2	TRBV6-4	.	CASRTEAGSNYGYTF	TGTGCCAGCAGGACGGAGGCAGGTTCTAACTATGGCTACACCTTC
.	TRBJ2-3	TRBV7-9	TRBD2	CASSLWASGGTDTQYF	TGTGCCAGCAGCTTATGGGCTAGCGGGGGCACAGATACGCAGTATTTT
.	TRBJ1-5	TRBV2	.	CASTTGIYSNQPQHF	TGTGCCAGCACCACAGGGATATATAGCAATCAGCCCCAGCATTTT
.	TRBJ1-2	TRBV29-1	.	CSGSEPGYGYTF	TGCAGCGGCAGTGAGCCGGGCTATGGCTACACCTTC
.	TRBJ2-7	TRBV5-8	TRBD2	CASSLVAGGTYEQYF	TGTGCCAGCAGCTTGGTAGCGGGAGGGACCTACGAGCAGTACTTC
.	TRBJ2-1	TRBV30	TRBD2	CAWSTVLAGNNEQFF	TGTGCCTGGAGTACGGTACTAGCGGGAAACAATGAGCAGTTCTTC
.	TRBJ1-2	TRBV9	TRBD1	CASSETGQGRSGYTF	TGTGCCAGCAGCGAGACGGGACAGGGAAGAAGTGGCTACACCTTC
.	TRBJ2-2	TRBV7-9	.	CASSLIARTGELFF	TGTGCCAGCAGCTTAATAGCGAGGACCGGGGAGCTGTTTTTT
few	TRBJ1-2	TRBV6-1	.	CASSEAISHRNYGYTF	TGTGCCAGCAGTGAAGCGATTTCACACAGAAACTATGGCTACACCTTC
.	TRBJ1-1	TRBV7-9	.	CASSYTGPEAFF	TGTGCCAGCAGCTACACAGGGCCTGAAGCTTTCTTT
.	TRBJ1-2	TRBV9	TRBD1	CASSTTPGGTGSNYGYTF	TGTGCCAGCAGCACAACACCTGGGGGGACAGGGTCGAACTATGGCTACACCTTC
.	TRBJ2-7	TRBV4-3	TRBD2	CASSQGTSGVYEQYF	TGCGCCAGCAGCCAAGGGACTAGCGGAGTCTACGAGCAGTACTTC
.	TRBJ2-3	TRBV7-2	.	CASSLALGDTQYF	TGTGCCAGCAGCTTAGCGCTCGGGGATACGCAGTATTTT
once	TRBJ2-7	TRBV4-1	.	CASSQDGGGMRYEQYF	TGCGCCAGCAGCCAAGATGGAGGAGGGATGAGGTACGAGCAGTACTTC
.	TRBJ2-3	TRBV7-2	TRBD2	CASSRRLAGESDTQYF	TGTGCCAGCAGTCGAAGACTAGCGGGAGAGTCGGATACGCAGTATTTT
medium-sized	TRBJ1-4	TRBV6-1	.	CASSESAGTPSEKLFF	TGTGCCAGCAGTGAAAGCGCGGGGACCCCTAGTGAAAAACTGTTTTTT
.	TRBJ1-2	TRBV5-1	.	CASSLDRTYGYTF	TGCGCCAGCAGCTTGGACAGGACCTATGGCTACACCTTC
.	TRBJ2-2	TRBV5-1	TRBD2	CASSLGLVITGELFF	TGCGCCAGCAGCTTAGGACTAGTTATAACCGGGGAGCTGTTTTTT
.	TRBJ1-1	TRBV5-4	.	CASSLDQNTEAFF	TGTGCCAGCAGCTTGGATCAAAACACTGAAGCTTTCTTT
.	TRBJ1-4	TRBV6-5	TRBD1	CASSYSTGGNEKLFF	TGTGCCAGCAGTTACTCTACAGGGGGTAATGAAAAACTGTTTTTT
.	TRBJ2-3	TRBV6-1	TRBD2	CASSERRGAVTDTQYF	TGTGCCAGCAGTGAGAGGCGGGGGGCCGTCACAGATACGCAGTATTTT
few	TRBJ2-5	TRBV19	.	CASSSGIGETQYF	TGTGCCAGTAGTAGCGGGATAGGAGAGACCCAGTACTTC
.	TRBJ1-1	TRBV7-9	.	CASSQGNTEAFF	TGTGCCAGCAGCCAGGGGAACACTGAAGCTTTCTTT
.	TRBJ2-7	TRBV27	.	CASSERGFSYEQYF	TGTGCCAGCAGCGAGAGAGGCTTCTCCTACGAGCAGTACTTC
once	TRBJ1-2	TRBV5-6	.	CASSSNRNFYGYAF	TGTGCCAGCAGCTCGAACAGGAACTTCTATGGCTACGCCTTC
.	TRBJ1-1	TRBV21-1	.	CASSKPDRSTEAFF	TGTGCCAGCAGCAAACCGGATCGGAGCACTGAAGCTTTCTTT
.	TRBJ1-4	TRBV18	.	CASSPTAVVNEKLFF	TGTGCCAGCTCACCAACCGCGGTCGTTAATGAAAAACTGTTTTTT
many	TRBJ2-6	TRBV6-4	.	CASSDSGGSGANVLTF	TGTGCCAGCAGTGACTCAGGGGGCTCTGGGGCCAACGTCCTGACTTTC
few	TRBJ2-7	TRBV15	TRBD1	CATSRDTYPGQPYEQYF	TGTGCCACCAGCAGAGACACTTATCCGGGACAGCCTTACGAGCAGTACTTC
.	TRBJ2-1	TRBV19	.	CASRLNYNEQFF	TGTGCCAGTAGACTAAACTACAATGAGCAGTTCTTC
.	TRBJ2-6	TRBV2	.	CASSEKGPSSGANVLTF	TGTGCCAGCAGTGAGAAGGGGCCGAGCTCTGGGGCCAACGTCCTGACTTTC
few	TRBJ2-1	TRBV9	TRBD2	CASSVGVAGDSDEQFF	TGTGCCAGCAGCGTAGGTGTAGCGGGGGACTCGGATGAGCAGTTCTTC
.	TRBJ2-3	TRBV5-1	TRBD2	CASSLPSGLEMLDTQYF	TGCGCCAGCAGCTTGCCTTCGGGACTAGAGATGTTGGATACGCAGTATTTT
.	TRBJ1-5	TRBV19	TRBD1	CASSTPGQGLNQPQHF	TGTGCCAGTAGTACACCGGGACAGGGCCTCAATCAGCCCCAGCATTTT
.	TRBJ1-1	TRBV19	.	CASSIGTPAEAFF	TGTGCCAGTAGTATCGGGACACCGGCTGAAGCTTTCTTT
once	TRBJ2-5	TRBV5-1	TRBD2	CASSSGTTSQETQYF	TGCGCCAGCAGCTCCGGGACTACCTCACAAGAGACCCAGTACTTC
.	TRBJ2-3	TRBV7-9	.	CASSLGFGSYTDTQYF	TGTGCCAGCAGCTTAGGGTTTGGCAGTTATACAGATACGCAGTATTTT
.	TRBJ2-4	TRBV10-3	.	CAISPQGGLTKNIQYF	TGTGCCATCAGCCCGCAGGGGGGCTTGACCAAAAACATTCAGTACTTC
.	TRBJ1-4	TRBV7-2	.	CASSSSSGTTNEKLFF	TGTGCCAGCAGCTCATCGTCGGGAACAACTAATGAAAAACTGTTTTTT
.	TRBJ1-5	TRBV6-1	TRBD1	CASSVQGASNQPQHF	TGTGCCAGCAGTGTTCAGGGGGCGAGCAATCAGCCCCAGCATTTT
.	TRBJ2-1	TRBV9	TRBD1	CASSADRVPVNEQFF	TGTGCCAGCAGCGCCGACAGGGTGCCGGTCAATGAGCAGTTCTTC
.	TRBJ2-5	TRBV5-1	TRBD1	CASSFRGQIETQYF	TGCGCCAGCAGCTTCCGGGGACAGATAGAGACCCAGTACTTC
few	TRBJ2-2	TRBV7-9	.	CASRRQTNTGELFF	TGTGCCAGCAGGCGACAGACGAACACCGGGGAGCTGTTTTTT
.	TRBJ2-7	TRBV29-1	.	CSANDGSSYEQYF	TGCAGCGCTAATGACGGGAGCTCCTACGAGCAGTACTTC
.	TRBJ1-2	TRBV27	.	CASGGGGFGGYTF	TGTGCCAGCGGGGGGGGTGGCTTTGGGGGCTACACCTTC